This TCR beta chain was found in a study of graft-versus-host responses after intestinal transplantation. Across the study: As for transplant type, recipients had multivisceral, liver-intestinal, or isolated intestinal grafts.

As to this clone: Its antigen is currently unknown.

The repertoire was sequenced with immunoSEQ multiplex PCR; TCRdb's copy has only in-frame clones and lacks some. The repertoire consists of about 120,000 clones, with over 85% occurring once and the leading ten covering around 0.12%. CDR3 size: 13 residues. Trimming removed 4 bases from V and 1 base from J, with 7 bases in between. Per germline, CDR1 SGHRS and CDR2 YFSETQ. The sequence was obtained from a human donor who received an intestinal transplant. The sample consisted of unstimulated CD4+ T cells sorted from spleen or lymph node cells, taken before intestinal transplant. This sequence joins TRBV5-1 and TRBJ2-3; D remains unclear. The CDR3 nucleotides read TGCGCCAGCAGCCTCAAAGGCACAGATACGCAGTATTTT. This translates into CASSLKGTDTQYF.